Each of the 26 T cell receptor beta chains below was sequenced from the same sample in a study of cytomegalovirus exposure and HLA in healthy donors. PCR primers comprised 60 Vbeta and 13 Jbeta primers. Method: immunoSEQ multiplex PCR; TCRdb's copy keeps in-frame clones and lacks some. The repertoire holds approximately 160,000 clones, over 60% seen once, with 1.5% to 2% in the top ten. Sequencing input: PBMCs. These receptors all come from a woman aged 30 to 39 in good health and CMV-seronegative.

The chain employs TRBV7-8 and TRBJ1-2; 9 nucleotides line up with TRBD1. The J segment lost 5 bases and the V segment lost 1 base, leaving 2 bases of the junction unmatched. Germline V gene lookup returns CDR1 SGHVS and CDR2 FQNEAQ. CDR3 size: 14 residues. CDR3 sequence reads: CASSLETGGYGYTF. CDR3 coding DNA: TGTGCCAGCAGCTTAGAGACAGGGGGGTATGGCTACACCTTC.

The rearrangement uses TRBV2 and TRBJ1-4; possible D gene TRBD1, 6 bases. The V end lost 1 base, the J end lost 5 bases, and 11 bases lay between the germline ends. This CDR3 spans 15 amino acids. Germline V gene sequence: CDR1 SNHLY, CDR2 FYNNEI. As DNA, the CDR3 is TGTGCCAGCAGTGAAGTTCAGGGGCGGAATGAAAAACTGTTTTTT. Its translation: CASSEVQGRNEKLFF.

This clone occurred a few times. V usage is TRBV29-1 and J usage is TRBJ1-4; 8 nucleotides line up with TRBD1. The CDR3 is 13 residues long. V dropped 6 bases and J dropped 8; count of bases not matched to a gene: 8. Germline CDR1 and CDR2: SQVTM and ANQGSEA. This CDR3 is CSVTTGVGEKLFF. In nucleotides, the CDR3 is TGCAGCGTCACGACAGGGGTCGGGGAAAAACTGTTTTTT.

V usage is TRBV9 and J usage is TRBJ1-2; D gene uncertain. CDR1 and CDR2 (germline): SGDLS, YYNGEE. The V end was cut by 4 bases, the J end by 6 bases, with 19 bases between. The CDR3 has 15 residues. The CDR3 loop reads CASSPTGLGRDGYTF. CDR3 coding DNA: TGTGCCAGCAGCCCGACCGGGTTAGGTCGGGATGGCTACACCTTC.

The chain carries TRBV19 and TRBJ2-3, with a tentative D call TRBD1 (5 bases). Germline CDR1 is LNHDA and CDR2 is SQIVND (reference sequence). Trimming shortened V by 1 base and J by 8 bases, and 10 bases separated the two germline ends. The CDR3 consists of 13 residues. The CDR3 protein is CASSIAWTSTQYF. As DNA, the CDR3 is TGTGCCAGTAGTATAGCCTGGACAAGTACGCAGTATTTT. The whole variable domain, remainder taken from reference TRBV19 and TRBJ2-3, is DGGITQSPKYLFRKEGQNVTLSCEQNLNHDAMYWYRQDPGQGLRLIYYSQIVNDFQKGDIAEGYSVSREKKESFPLTVTSAQKNPTAFYLCASSIAWTSTQYFGPGTRLTVL.

With respect to this clone: Different DNA sequences within this sample yield the same CDR3. The chain carries TRBV9 and TRBJ2-3, with 9 bases fitting TRBD2. V trimming: 3 bases; J trimming: 2 bases; junction bases outside the gene matches: 1. The germline V gene encodes CDR1 SGDLS and CDR2 YYNGEE. This CDR3 comprises 14 residues. This chain's CDR3 is CASSAGLATDTQYF. CDR3 nucleotide sequence: TGTGCCAGCAGCGCGGGACTAGCCACAGATACGCAGTATTTT.

The CDR3 region is CASSIGGGGEQYF. CDR3 in DNA: TGTGCCAGTAGTATTGGGGGGGGCGGCGAGCAGTACTTC. This chain joins TRBV19 and TRBJ2-7; possibly TRBD2 for D (7 bases). V lost 3 bases, J lost 6 bases, and 12 bases lay in between. Germline CDR1 and CDR2: LNHDA and SQIVND (reference sequence). CDR3 length: 13 residues.

This clone turned up a few times. Other nucleotide sequences in the sample specify the same CDR3. CDR3 sequence reads: CASSRGTSGSRGFYEQYF. The CDR3 nucleotides are TGTGCCAGCAGCCGAGGGACTAGCGGGAGTAGGGGTTTCTACGAGCAGTACTTC. This chain connects TRBV4-2 to TRBJ2-7; 14 bases are shared with TRBD2. V shed 4 bases, J shed 3 bases, and the junction held 11 bases outside the gene matches. The CDR3 has 18 residues. Germline CDR1 LGHNA, CDR2 YNFKEQ.

This clone occurred a few times. The chain carries TRBV6-1 and TRBJ2-7; D unresolved. The germline V and J ends were trimmed by 5 bases and 2 bases, with 7 bases remaining between them. CDR1 and CDR2 (germline): MNHNS, SASEGT. This CDR3 region has 12 residues. The CDR3 sequence: CASSTGAYEQYF. The DNA for the CDR3 is TGTGCCAGCAGTACCGGAGCCTACGAGCAGTACTTC.

V and J are TRBV5-4 and TRBJ2-7; 10 nucleotides agree with TRBD1. After removal of 4 bases from V and 7 bases from J, the junction contained 5 bases not matched to a gene. The CDR3 runs to 13 residues. Germline CDR1 and CDR2: SGHNT and YYREEE (reference sequence). CDR3 amino acids: CASSRDRGGEQYF. The CDR3 DNA sequence: TGTGCCAGCAGCCGGGACAGGGGAGGGGAGCAGTACTTC.

The count of this clone is one. CDR3 loop: CASSPTGESNEQYF. The CDR3 region has the DNA TGTGCCAGCAGCCCGACAGGGGAATCCAACGAGCAGTACTTC. The V gene is TRBV6-5, the J gene TRBJ2-7; TRBD1 matches at 8 bases. Germline loops: CDR1 MNHEY, CDR2 SVGAGI. CDR3 length: 14 residues. V lost 6 bases to trimming and J lost 5 bases; unmatched junction nucleotides: 9.

This chain links TRBV29-1 with TRBJ1-1; D is perhaps TRBD1 (6 bases). Germline-derived CDR1 and CDR2 are SQVTM and ANQGSEA. The CDR3 is 13 amino acids. V was cut by 5 bases and J by 3 bases, with 13 bases left in between. The chain's CDR3 is CSVLQGSDTEAFF. Here the CDR3 DNA reads TGCAGCGTTCTACAGGGATCGGACACTGAAGCTTTCTTT.

The chain links TRBV19 to TRBJ2-3; 10 bases agree with TRBD2. The J segment lost 4 bases and the V segment lost 3 bases, leaving 19 bases of the junction unmatched. CDR3 length: 20 amino acids. Germline V gene data show CDR1 as LNHDA and CDR2 as SQIVND (reference sequence). The chain's CDR3 is CASSIIEQSLAGDWADTQYF. The CDR3 bases are TGTGCCAGTAGTATCATAGAGCAATCGCTAGCGGGGGATTGGGCAGATACGCAGTATTTT.

The chain recombines TRBV11-2 with TRBJ2-7; 8 nucleotides line up with TRBD2. Germline V gene data show CDR1 as SGHAT and CDR2 as FQNNGV. The ends lost 0 bases at V and 3 bases at J; junction bases unmatched: 4. This CDR3 spans 15 amino acids. The CDR3 protein is CASSLDPGLVYEQYF. The CDR3 DNA reads TGTGCCAGCAGCTTAGATCCGGGACTAGTCTACGAGCAGTACTTC.

The rearrangement joins TRBV9 to TRBJ2-7, with no clear D. Germline CDR1 is SGDLS and CDR2 is YYNGEE. The CDR3 covers 12 residues. Deletions cut 4 bases from V and 4 bases from J, with 9 bases between. For the CDR3, the DNA is TGTGCCAGCAGCCCTGACACTTACGAGCAGTACTTC. It yields the protein CASSPDTYEQYF.

The rearrangement joins TRBV4-1 to TRBJ2-2, with TRBD1 matching 8 bases. With 2 bases clipped from V and 0 bases from J, the junction kept 5 bases outside the gene matches. This CDR3 has 17 residues. Germline CDR1 and CDR2: MGHRA and YSYEKL. CDR3 in amino acids: CASSQRQGPSNTGELFF. The CDR3, as DNA: TGCGCCAGCAGCCAAAGACAGGGGCCCTCGAACACCGGGGAGCTGTTTTTT.

The rearrangement links TRBV19 to TRBJ1-2; 9 bases are a match to TRBD1. The V gene's germline CDR1 is LNHDA and CDR2 SQIVND (reference sequence). Trimming took 5 bases from V and 7 from J; bases not matched to a gene: 5. The CDR3 covers 13 residues. CDR3: CASSSGTGTGYTF. CDR3 DNA: TGTGCCAGTAGTTCGGGGACAGGGACTGGCTACACCTTC. Drawing the rest from reference TRBV19 and TRBJ1-2, the complete variable domain is DGGITQSPKYLFRKEGQNVTLSCEQNLNHDAMYWYRQDPGQGLRLIYYSQIVNDFQKGDIAEGYSVSREKKESFPLTVTSAQKNPTAFYLCASSSGTGTGYTFGSGTRLTVV.

The chain carries TRBV28 and TRBJ2-7; D may be TRBD1 (6 bases). V was clipped by 6 bases and J by 3 bases, with 9 bases between them. The CDR3 is 12 residues long. In germline, CDR1 is MDHEN, CDR2 SYDVKM. This chain's CDR3 is CASRQGYYEQYF. The CDR3 DNA is TGTGCCAGCAGACAGGGATACTACGAGCAGTACTTC. The full variable domain, its missing parts supplied by reference TRBV28 and TRBJ2-7, is DVKVTQSSRYLVKRTGEKVFLECVQDMDHENMFWYRQDPGLGLRLIYFSYDVKMKEKGDIPEGYSVSREKKERFSLILESASTNQTSMYLCASRQGYYEQYFGPGTRLTVT.

This clone was counted a few times. The chain links TRBV29-1 to TRBJ2-3, with 8 bases matching TRBD1. Germline V CDR1 and CDR2: SQVTM, ANQGSEA. This CDR3 contains 13 residues. V lost 8 bases and J lost 7; bases outside the gene matches: 11. The CDR3 here is CSMRTGPLNTQYF. CDR3 coding DNA: TGCAGCATGAGGACAGGGCCATTAAATACGCAGTATTTT.

This clone was seen a few times. This sequence joins TRBV19 and TRBJ2-2, with D unclear. V lost 1 base, J lost 0 bases, and 3 bases lay in between. CDR3 length equals 14 residues. Germline loops: CDR1 LNHDA, CDR2 SQIVND (reference sequence). CDR3 sequence reads: CASSIASNTGELFF. CDR3 coding DNA: TGTGCCAGTAGTATAGCGTCGAACACCGGGGAGCTGTTTTTT.

As to this clone: This CDR3 is missing its conserved last phenylalanine or tryptophan, likely due to a read error. The DNA is left out, because the CDR3 cannot be placed on it with certainty; the CDR3 is given as TCRdb lists it. This rearrangement joins TRBV29-1 to TRBJ2-7; TRBD1, the table's D call, was not compared with the DNA. A total of 8 residues make up the CDR3, ends included. CDR1 is SQVTM, CDR2 ANQGSEA, per germline. The CDR3 loop is CSLRDRKP.

V is TRBV5-1 and J is TRBJ1-3; maybe TRBD1 (6 bases). Germline V gene data show CDR1 as SGHRS and CDR2 as YFSETQ. The V gene lost 4 bases and the J gene lost 4 bases, with 12 bases spanning the gap. The CDR3 loop spans 14 amino acids. CDR3 sequence reads: CASSPGETGNTIYF. CDR3 coding DNA: TGCGCCAGCAGCCCAGGGGAAACCGGAAACACCATATATTTT.

V gene TRBV6-5 combines with J gene TRBJ2-7, with TRBD2 as a possible D gene (5 bases). The V end lost 2 bases, the J end lost 9 bases, and 8 bases lay between the germline ends. Germline assignment: CDR1 MNHEY and CDR2 SVGAGI. The CDR3 runs 11 residues. The CDR3 is CASSYDGGQYF. CDR3 nucleotides: TGTGCCAGCAGTTACGACGGAGGGCAGTACTTC.

The genes are TRBV6-1 and TRBJ2-3, with 10 positions matching TRBD1. Per germline, CDR1 MNHNS and CDR2 SASEGT. V shed 5 bases, J shed 7 bases, and the junction held 12 bases outside the gene matches. This CDR3 spans 16 amino acids. The CDR3 DNA follows: TGTGCCAGCAGTAAAGGGACAGGGGAAAGGTGGAATACGCAGTATTTT. Protein product: CASSKGTGERWNTQYF.

The CDR3 sequence: CASSLSGGDTEAFF. The DNA of the CDR3 is TGTGCCAGCAGCTTATCGGGAGGGGACACTGAAGCTTTCTTT. The rearrangement links TRBV7-3 to TRBJ1-1, with D possibly matching TRBD1 (5 bases). Trimming removed 2 bases at V and 3 bases at J, with 10 bases between. Germline values: CDR1 SGHTA, CDR2 FQGTGA. This CDR3 is built from 14 residues.

The rearrangement joins TRBV6-5 to TRBJ1-2; 8 positions agree with TRBD1. Looked up from germline, CDR1 is MNHEY and CDR2 is SVGAGI. This CDR3 contains 13 residues. Trimming at V came to 5 bases and at J to 13 bases, leaving 12 bases not matched to a gene. The CDR3 reads CASSRTGRCFSTF. CDR3 sequence (DNA): TGTGCCAGCAGTCGGACAGGGCGTTGCTTCAGCACCTTC.